The T cell receptor (beta chain) under discussion was sequenced for a study of T cells in Graves' hyperthyroidism and ophthalmopathy. General study findings and limits: Most thyroid clonotypes with frequency above 0.001 were detected in blood.

The CDR3 is 16 residues long. Germline CDR1 reads SGHVS; CDR2 reads FQNEAQ. V trimming: 1 base; J trimming: 1 base; junction bases outside the gene matches: 1. This clonotype was seen repeatedly, ten times or more. The antigen remains unidentified. RNA transcripts gave rise to amplified TCR beta CDR3 regions. HTBI primers were the set used in a first-round RT-PCR of the TCR CDR3. TCRdb ran MiXCR on the multiplex PCR reads and lists one entry per CDR3 protein. The sample yields 660,000 or so distinct CDR3 sequences, around 21% seen once. Sequencing input: blood. This sequence joins TRBV7-8 and TRBJ2-1; 10 nucleotides line up with TRBD2. This clonotype was obtained from a man aged 25-40 years with Graves' ophthalmopathy. The CDR3 nucleotides are TGTGCCAGCAGCTTAGGGACTAGCGGATCCTACAATGAGCAGTTCTTC. It translates to CASSLGTSGSYNEQFF.